One sample yielded the 18 T cell receptor beta chains listed below, sequenced in a study of blood T cell repertoires in COVID-19. Clones were read by immunoSEQ multiplex PCR, and TCRdb kept only the in-frame ones, dropping some. The data contain around 300,000 clones, roughly 90% of them singletons. Sequenced material: PBMCs or T cells enriched from blood (not recorded which). The receptors shown here come from a woman in her 30s who had recovered from COVID-19.

V and J are TRBV10-3 and TRBJ1-4, with 9 bases lining up with TRBD1. Germline lookup yields CDR1 ENHRY and CDR2 SYGVKD. V lost 0 bases, J lost 6 bases, and 11 bases stayed unmatched. The CDR3 has 18 amino acids. CDR3 residues: CAISESGDRDAIYEKLFF. In DNA form, the CDR3 reads TGTGCCATCAGTGAGTCGGGGGACAGGGACGCTATTTATGAAAAACTGTTTTTT.

The chain couples TRBV25-1 to TRBJ2-1, with D hard to call. Germline lookup yields CDR1 MGHDK and CDR2 SYGVNS. The ends were cut back, 2 bases at V and 0 bases at J, with 5 bases in the middle. This CDR3 region has 14 residues. The CDR3 reads CASSETISYNEQFF. The CDR3 bases are TGTGCCAGCAGTGAAACAATCTCCTACAATGAGCAGTTCTTC. The full variable domain, completed using reference TRBV25-1 and TRBJ2-1, is EADIYQTPRYLVIGTGKKITLECSQTMGHDKMYWYQQDPGMELHLIHYSYGVNSTEKGDLSSESTVSRIRTEHFPLTLESARPSHTSQYLCASSETISYNEQFFGPGTRLTVL.

V usage is TRBV11-1 and J usage is TRBJ2-2, with a possible D match to TRBD1 (6 bases). Per the germline V gene, CDR1 is SGHAT and CDR2 is FQDESV (reference sequence). Trimming removed 5 bases from V and 2 bases from J, with 9 bases in between. The CDR3 contains 14 residues. CDR3 in amino acids: CASSGTPNTGELFF. CDR3 coding DNA: TGTGCCAGCAGCGGGACACCTAACACCGGGGAGCTGTTTTTT.

The chain is built from TRBV29-1 and TRBJ1-6; a possible D gene is TRBD1 (6 bases). This CDR3 contains 14 residues. V shed 5 bases and J shed 8 bases, with 16 bases lying between them. Germline values: CDR1 SQVTM, CDR2 ANQGSEA. The CDR3 loop reads CSVQLGAGDSPLHF. CDR3 DNA: TGCAGCGTTCAATTGGGGGCCGGTGATTCACCCCTCCACTTT.

The rearrangement uses TRBV15 and TRBJ2-2, with unresolved D. Germline V gene lookup returns CDR1 LNHNV and CDR2 YYDKDF (reference sequence). The CDR3 has 14 amino acids. V was clipped by 1 base and J by 1 base, with 4 bases between them. The CDR3 nucleotides are TGTGCCACCAGCAGAGGACAGAACACCGGGGAGCTGTTTTTT. This encodes CATSRGQNTGELFF.

The chain uses TRBV19 and TRBJ2-7, with D possibly TRBD1 on 6 matching bases. The ends were cut back, 6 bases at V and 5 bases at J, with 17 bases in the middle. CDR1 LNHDA and CDR2 SQIVND come from the germline V gene (reference sequence). This CDR3 contains 14 residues. In nucleotides, the CDR3 is TGTGCCAGTAGGGGGAATACAGGGATCCACGAGCAGTACTTC. Translating gives CASRGNTGIHEQYF.

V is TRBV7-2 and J is TRBJ2-2, with 8 bases matching TRBD1. Per germline, CDR1 SGHTA and CDR2 FQGNSA. The CDR3 runs to 15 residues. The trim removed 0 bases at V and 6 bases at J, leaving 3 bases unmatched. CDR3 DNA: TGTGCCAGCAGCTTAGCGTGGACAGGGCCCGGGGAGCTGTTTTTT. This translates into CASSLAWTGPGELFF.

The chain combines TRBV5-1 with TRBJ1-2, with 7 bases matching TRBD1. Trimming at V came to 4 bases and at J to 0 bases, leaving 3 bases not matched to a gene. The CDR3 length is 14 residues. Per germline, CDR1 SGHRS and CDR2 YFSETQ. CDR3 loop: CASSGQVTNYGYTF. As DNA, the CDR3 is TGCGCCAGCAGCGGACAGGTTACTAACTATGGCTACACCTTC. The variable domain in full, completed from reference TRBV5-1 and TRBJ1-2, reads KAGVTQTPRYLIKTRGQQVTLSCSPISGHRSVSWYQQTPGQGLQFLFEYFSETQRNKGNFPGRFSGRQFSNSRSEMNVSTLELGDSALYLCASSGQVTNYGYTFGSGTRLTVV.

The sample holds a few counts of this clone. The chain links TRBV7-3 to TRBJ1-1; D is unclear. The germline CDR1 and CDR2 sequences are SGHTA and FQGTGA. V dropped 3 bases and J dropped 7 bases, with 12 bases sitting between them. CDR3 size: 13 residues. The chain's CDR3 is CASSFGQAGEAFF. DNA of the CDR3: TGTGCCAGCAGCTTTGGGCAGGCAGGTGAAGCTTTCTTT.

The V gene is TRBV11-2, the J gene TRBJ2-1; 7 nucleotides agree with TRBD1. V trimming: 6 bases; J trimming: 5 bases; junction bases outside the gene matches: 10. From germline, CDR1 is SGHAT and CDR2 FQNNGV. The CDR3 consists of 15 residues. The CDR3 sequence: CASRPPGQKNNEQFF. The CDR3 DNA follows: TGTGCCAGCAGGCCTCCGGGACAGAAAAACAATGAGCAGTTCTTC.

In regard to this clone: Other DNA sequences of this sample code for an identical CDR3. In nucleotides, the CDR3 is TGTGCCAGCTCACCAGGTAGCGGGCCGGCCTACGAGCAGTACTTC. Protein product: CASSPGSGPAYEQYF. The rearrangement joins TRBV18 to TRBJ2-7; TRBD2 matches at 7 bases. J was trimmed by 2 bases and V by 2 bases; bases with no gene match: 6. Germline V gene sequence: CDR1 KGHSH, CDR2 LQKENI. The CDR3 has 15 residues.

The genes are TRBV15 and TRBJ2-3; 7 bases agree with TRBD2. Germline V gene lookup returns CDR1 LNHNV and CDR2 YYDKDF (reference sequence). The CDR3 length is 15 residues. The ends lost 8 bases at V and 0 bases at J; junction bases unmatched: 8. The CDR3 is CATGGLGFSTDTQYF. The CDR3, as DNA: TGTGCCACCGGAGGACTAGGCTTTAGCACAGATACGCAGTATTTT. Full variable domain (rest looked up from reference TRBV15 and TRBJ2-3): DAMVIQNPRYQVTQFGKPVTLSCSQTLNHNVMYWYQQKSSQAPKLLFHYYDKDFNNEADTPDNFQSRRPNTSFCFLDIRSPGLGDTAMYLCATGGLGFSTDTQYFGPGTRLTVL.

CDR3 DNA sequence: TGTGCCAGTAGTATTTATTTGACAGGGCATGAAGCTTTCTTT. It encodes CASSIYLTGHEAFF. The chain recombines TRBV19 with TRBJ1-1; 7 nucleotides line up with TRBD1. CDR1 is LNHDA and CDR2 is SQIVND in the germline V gene (reference sequence). V shed 3 bases and J 7 bases; nucleotides not matched to a gene: 8. The CDR3 has 14 residues.

The rearrangement links TRBV28 to TRBJ1-5; D is ambiguous. This CDR3 comprises 18 residues. Trimming pared 3 bases from V and 5 bases from J, leaving 23 bases between. CDR1 and CDR2 from the germline V gene are MDHEN and SYDVKM. The CDR3 DNA is TGTGCCAGCAGTTTTTCACTCTTCCCCTCCCCGGGTGATCAGCCCCAGCATTTT. This encodes CASSFSLFPSPGDQPQHF.

The chain recombines TRBV5-4 with TRBJ2-2, with 7 bases aligning to TRBD2. Germline V CDR1 and CDR2: SGHNT, YYREEE (reference sequence). V lost 4 bases and J lost 3; bases outside the gene matches: 9. The CDR3 length is 16 residues. CDR3 protein: CASSLLATIDTGELFF. The CDR3 coding sequence is TGTGCCAGCAGCCTACTAGCGACAATCGACACCGGGGAGCTGTTTTTT.

This chain links TRBV29-1 with TRBJ2-7, with D possibly matching TRBD1 (7 bases). The germline V gene has CDR1 SQVTM and CDR2 ANQGSEA. Trimming removed 4 bases at V and 7 bases at J, with 17 bases between. This CDR3 is 13 amino acids long. DNA for the CDR3: TGCAGCGTTGCTGAATACAGGGGAGGAGAGCAGTACTTC. Its translation: CSVAEYRGGEQYF.

The rearrangement uses TRBV5-1 and TRBJ2-5; no definite D call. Looked up from germline, CDR1 is SGHRS and CDR2 is YFSETQ. This CDR3 comprises 15 residues. Trimming stripped 7 bases from V and 1 base from J, with 17 bases between. The CDR3 spells CASSSLGQTQETQYF. As DNA, the CDR3 is TGCGCCAGCTCGTCTCTGGGCCAGACCCAAGAGACCCAGTACTTC.

The J gene is TRBJ2-5, the V gene TRBV18; the D gene is possibly TRBD1 (5 bases). Trimming removed 2 bases from V and 2 bases from J, with 21 bases in between. CDR1 is KGHSH, CDR2 LQKENI, per germline. The length of the CDR3 is 18 residues. CDR3 bases: TGTGCCAGCTCACCATTAGCCCCCGGAACAGGTCTACAAGAGACCCAGTACTTC. This codes for CASSPLAPGTGLQETQYF.